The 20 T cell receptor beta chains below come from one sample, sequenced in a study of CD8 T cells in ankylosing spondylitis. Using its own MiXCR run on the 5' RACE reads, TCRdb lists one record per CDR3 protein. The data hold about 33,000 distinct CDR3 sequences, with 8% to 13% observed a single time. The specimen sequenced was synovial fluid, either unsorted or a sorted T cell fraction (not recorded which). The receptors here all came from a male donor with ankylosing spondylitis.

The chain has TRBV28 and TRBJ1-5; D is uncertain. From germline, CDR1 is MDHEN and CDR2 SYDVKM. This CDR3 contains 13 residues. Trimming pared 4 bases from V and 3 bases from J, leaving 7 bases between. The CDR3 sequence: CASSSDYNQPQHF. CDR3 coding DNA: TGTGCCAGCAGTTCCGATTACAATCAGCCCCAGCATTTT.

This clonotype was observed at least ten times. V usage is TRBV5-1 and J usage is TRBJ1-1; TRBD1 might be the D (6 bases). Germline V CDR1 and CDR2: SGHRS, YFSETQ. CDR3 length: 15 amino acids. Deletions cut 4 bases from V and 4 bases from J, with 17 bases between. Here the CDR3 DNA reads TGCGCCAGCAGCCCTGGCGACAGGCTTAGCACTGAAGCTTTCTTT. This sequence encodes CASSPGDRLSTEAFF.

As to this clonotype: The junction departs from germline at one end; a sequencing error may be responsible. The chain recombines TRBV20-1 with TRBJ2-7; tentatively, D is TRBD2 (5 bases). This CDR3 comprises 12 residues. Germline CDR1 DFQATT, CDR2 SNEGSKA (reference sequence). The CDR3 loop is CSARNSGHEQYF. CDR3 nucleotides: TGCAGTGCTAGGAACAGCGGCCACGAGCAGTATTTC.

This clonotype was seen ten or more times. The CDR3 nucleotides are TGCAGTGCTAGAGATTGGTCCGGTAATCGAGGGCATGAGCAGTTCTTC. It specifies CSARDWSGNRGHEQFF. The rearrangement joins TRBV20-1 to TRBJ2-1, with D possibly being TRBD2 (5 bases). There are 16 residues in the CDR3. V was shortened by 0 bases and J by 8 bases, with 20 bases between the two germline ends. Germline V gives CDR1 DFQATT, CDR2 SNEGSKA (reference sequence).

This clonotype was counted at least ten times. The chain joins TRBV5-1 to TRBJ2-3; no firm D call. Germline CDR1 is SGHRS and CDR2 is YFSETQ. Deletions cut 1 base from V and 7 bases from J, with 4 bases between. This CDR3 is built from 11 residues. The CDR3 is CASSLRNTQYF. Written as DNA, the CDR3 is TGCGCCAGCAGCTTGAGGAATACGCAGTATTTT. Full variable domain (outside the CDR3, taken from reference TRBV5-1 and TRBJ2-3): KAGVTQTPRYLIKTRGQQVTLSCSPISGHRSVSWYQQTPGQGLQFLFEYFSETQRNKGNFPGRFSGRQFSNSRSEMNVSTLELGDSALYLCASSLRNTQYFGPGTRLTVL.

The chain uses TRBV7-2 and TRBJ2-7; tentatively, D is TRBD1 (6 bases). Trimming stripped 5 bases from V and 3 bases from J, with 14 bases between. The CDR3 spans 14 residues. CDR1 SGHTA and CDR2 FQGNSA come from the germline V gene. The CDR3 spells CASSRTENLYEQYF. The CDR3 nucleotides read TGTGCCAGCAGCCGGACAGAAAACCTCTACGAGCAGTACTTC.

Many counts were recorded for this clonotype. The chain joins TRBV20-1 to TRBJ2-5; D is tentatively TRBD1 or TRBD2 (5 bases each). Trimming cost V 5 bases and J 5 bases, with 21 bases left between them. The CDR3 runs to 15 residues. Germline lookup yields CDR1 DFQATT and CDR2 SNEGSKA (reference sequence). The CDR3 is CSAQRVRDAQETQYF. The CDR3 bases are TGCAGTGCTCAGAGGGTCCGGGACGCTCAGGAGACCCAGTACTTC.

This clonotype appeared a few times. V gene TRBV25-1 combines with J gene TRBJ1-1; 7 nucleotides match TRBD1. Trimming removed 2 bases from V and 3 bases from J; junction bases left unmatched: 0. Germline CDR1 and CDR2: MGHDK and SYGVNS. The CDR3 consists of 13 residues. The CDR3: CASSEQGDTEAFF. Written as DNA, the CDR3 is TGTGCCAGCAGTGAACAGGGGGACACTGAAGCTTTCTTT. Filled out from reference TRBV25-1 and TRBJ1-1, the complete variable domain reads EADIYQTPRYLVIGTGKKITLECSQTMGHDKMYWYQQDPGMELHLIHYSYGVNSTEKGDLSSESTVSRIRTEHFPLTLESARPSHTSQYLCASSEQGDTEAFFGQGTRLTVV.

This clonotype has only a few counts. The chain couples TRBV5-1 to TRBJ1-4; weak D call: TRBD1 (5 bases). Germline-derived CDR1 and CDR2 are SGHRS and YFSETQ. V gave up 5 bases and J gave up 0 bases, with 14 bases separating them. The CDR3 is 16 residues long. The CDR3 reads CASSPTGDTTNEKLFF. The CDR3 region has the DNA TGCGCCAGCAGTCCCACAGGCGATACAACTAATGAAAAACTGTTTTTT.

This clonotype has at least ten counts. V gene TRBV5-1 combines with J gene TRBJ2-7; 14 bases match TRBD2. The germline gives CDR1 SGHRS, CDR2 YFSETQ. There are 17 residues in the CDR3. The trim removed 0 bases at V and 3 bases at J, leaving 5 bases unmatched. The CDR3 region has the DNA TGCGCCAGCAGCTTGGAGGGGACTAGCGGGAGCCTCTACGAGCAGTACTTC. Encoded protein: CASSLEGTSGSLYEQYF. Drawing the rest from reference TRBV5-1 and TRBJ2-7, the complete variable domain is KAGVTQTPRYLIKTRGQQVTLSCSPISGHRSVSWYQQTPGQGLQFLFEYFSETQRNKGNFPGRFSGRQFSNSRSEMNVSTLELGDSALYLCASSLEGTSGSLYEQYFGPGTRLTVT.

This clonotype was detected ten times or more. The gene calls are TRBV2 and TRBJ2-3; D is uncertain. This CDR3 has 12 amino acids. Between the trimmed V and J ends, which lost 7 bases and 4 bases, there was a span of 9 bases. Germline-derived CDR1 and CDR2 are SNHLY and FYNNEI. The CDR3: CASTLHADTQYF. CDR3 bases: TGTGCCAGCACCTTACACGCAGATACGCAGTATTTT.

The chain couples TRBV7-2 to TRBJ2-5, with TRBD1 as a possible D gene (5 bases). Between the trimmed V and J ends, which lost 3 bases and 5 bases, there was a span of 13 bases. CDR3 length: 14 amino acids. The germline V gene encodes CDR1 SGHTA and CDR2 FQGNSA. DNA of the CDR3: TGTGCCAGCAGCTTGGCCAGGGCGAGCGAGACCCAGTACTTC. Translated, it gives CASSLARASETQYF.

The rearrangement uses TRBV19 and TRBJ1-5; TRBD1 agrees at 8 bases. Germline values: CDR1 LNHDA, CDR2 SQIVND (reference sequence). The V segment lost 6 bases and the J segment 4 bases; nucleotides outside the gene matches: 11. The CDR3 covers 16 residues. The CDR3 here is CASSPSRGQGNQPQHF. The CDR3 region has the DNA TGTGCCAGTAGCCCCTCCAGAGGACAGGGAAATCAGCCCCAGCATTTT.

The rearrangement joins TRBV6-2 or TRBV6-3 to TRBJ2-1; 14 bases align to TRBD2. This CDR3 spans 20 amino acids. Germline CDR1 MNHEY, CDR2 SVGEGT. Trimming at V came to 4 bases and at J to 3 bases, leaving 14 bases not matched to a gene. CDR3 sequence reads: CASSSGQGLAGEYRYNEQFF. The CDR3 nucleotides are TGTGCCAGCAGTTCTGGACAGGGACTAGCGGGAGAGTACCGCTACAATGAGCAGTTCTTC.

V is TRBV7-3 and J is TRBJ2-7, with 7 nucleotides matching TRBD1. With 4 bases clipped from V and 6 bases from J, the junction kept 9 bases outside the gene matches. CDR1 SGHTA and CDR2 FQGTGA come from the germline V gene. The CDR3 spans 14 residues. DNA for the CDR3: TGTGCCAGCAGCTGGGACAGCGGCTCGATCGAGCAGTACTTC. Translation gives CASSWDSGSIEQYF.

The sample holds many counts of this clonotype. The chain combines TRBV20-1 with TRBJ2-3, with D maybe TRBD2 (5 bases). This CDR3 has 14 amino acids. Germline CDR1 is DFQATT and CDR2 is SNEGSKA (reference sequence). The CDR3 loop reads CSPLTEDSTDTQYF. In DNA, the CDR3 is TGCAGCCCGCTGACGGAGGATAGCACAGATACGCAGTATTTT.

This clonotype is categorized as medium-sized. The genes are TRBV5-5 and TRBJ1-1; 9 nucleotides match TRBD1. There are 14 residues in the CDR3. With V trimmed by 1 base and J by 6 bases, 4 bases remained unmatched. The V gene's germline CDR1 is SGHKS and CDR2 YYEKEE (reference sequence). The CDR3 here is CASSLTGGASEAFF. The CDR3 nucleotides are TGTGCCAGCAGCTTGACAGGGGGCGCATCTGAAGCTTTCTTT.

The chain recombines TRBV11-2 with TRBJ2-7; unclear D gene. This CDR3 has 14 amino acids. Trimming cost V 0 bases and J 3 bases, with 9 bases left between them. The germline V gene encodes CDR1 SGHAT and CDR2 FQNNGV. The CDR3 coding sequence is TGTGCCAGCAGCTTAGATCAAACAATCTACGAGCAGTACTTC. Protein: CASSLDQTIYEQYF.

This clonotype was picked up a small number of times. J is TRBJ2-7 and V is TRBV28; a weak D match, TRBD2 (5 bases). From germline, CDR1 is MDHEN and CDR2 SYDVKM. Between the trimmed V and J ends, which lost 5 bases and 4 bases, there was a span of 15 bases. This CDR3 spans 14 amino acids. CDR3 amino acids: CASSRILGRYEQYF. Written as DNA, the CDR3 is TGTGCCAGCAGTCGTATACTAGGGCGGTACGAGCAGTACTTC. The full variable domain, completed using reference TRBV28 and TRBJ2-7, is DVKVTQSSRYLVKRTGEKVFLECVQDMDHENMFWYRQDPGLGLRLIYFSYDVKMKEKGDIPEGYSVSREKKERFSLILESASTNQTSMYLCASSRILGRYEQYFGPGTRLTVT.

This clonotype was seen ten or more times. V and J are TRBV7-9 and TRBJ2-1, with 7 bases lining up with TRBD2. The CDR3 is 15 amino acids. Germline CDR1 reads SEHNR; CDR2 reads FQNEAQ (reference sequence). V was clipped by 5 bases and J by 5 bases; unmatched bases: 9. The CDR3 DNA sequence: TGTGCCAGCAGCCCATGGGGAGGGCAGGACAATGAGCAGTTCTTC. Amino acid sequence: CASSPWGGQDNEQFF.